The clone carrying this TCR beta chain showed up just once. A read error may explain this, as a much larger clone is one base away. The CDR3 runs to 15 residues. The V end was cut by 4 bases, the J end by 10 bases, with 20 bases between. Germline V lookup: CDR1 SEHNR, CDR2 FQNEAQ (reference sequence). This sample was included in a study of blood T cells in healthy people across ages. Study in general: Template switching picked up about one barcoded beta molecule for each two T cells.

Through a sample-barcoded 5' primer and a J-beta primer mix, a second PCR was run for roughly 6 to 12 cycles. A minimum of 2.5 million CDR3-containing paired-end reads was obtained for each sample. TCRdb analysed the 5' RACE reads with MiXCR anew, one entry per CDR3 protein. This repertoire shows about 670,000 distinct CDR3 sequences, 45% to 60% found once; its top ten account for roughly 14%. Material for sequencing was blood. The chain uses TRBV7-9 and TRBJ2-1; D is perhaps TRBD1 (6 bases). The TCR originated in a woman older than 75 in good health. The CDR3: CASSSTTGAAYEQFF. The CDR3 DNA reads TGTGCCAGCAGCTCGACGACAGGCGCGGCCTACGAGCAGTTCTTC.